The clone carrying this T cell receptor beta chain was counted between two and nine times. CDR1 and CDR2 from the germline V gene are SGHRS and YFSETQ. The V end was cut by 0 bases, the J end by 3 bases, with 10 bases between. This CDR3 contains 14 residues. Original methodology: Estimates of nucleated cell counts were drawn from the amplification of reference gene primers. Only in-frame clones appear in the TCRdb table, and some are missing; sequencing was by immunoSEQ multiplex PCR. That table is the source of V, J and clone size, and D and trimming were worked out from the DNA. Here the sample spans under 55,000 clones, roughly 90% being singletons. This entry belongs to a study of blood T cell repertoires in COVID-19. Study context: Acute-phase and convalescent COVID-19 samples originated in the United States, Italy and Spain. T cells, B-cell-depleted T cells, or PBMCs supplied cDNA or gDNA.

This rearrangement joins TRBV5-1 to TRBJ2-7; possible D gene TRBD2, 5 bases. This receptor was identified in a human donor in a cohort sampled during active COVID-19. Sequencing was performed on peripheral blood. CDR3 DNA: TGCGCCAGCAGCTTGGCCGCAGACTACTACGAGCAGTACTTC. Amino acids: CASSLAADYYEQYF.